The 15 T cell receptor beta chains in this list originate from one sample, sequenced in a study of T cell responses to AZD1222 COVID-19 vaccine. TCRdb's table, derived via immunoSEQ multiplex PCR, lists solely in-frame clones and lacks some. The sample carries more than 85,000 clones, 91% recorded once. The sequencing here drew on peripheral blood, taken on day 0 of AZD1222 vaccination. These receptors came from an adult in good health.

V and J are TRBV30 and TRBJ2-7, with 8 bases identical to TRBD2. Germline assignment: CDR1 GTSNPN and CDR2 SVGIG (reference sequence). The CDR3 contains 14 residues. V was pared by 3 bases and J by 3 bases, with 7 bases of the junction left unmatched. CDR3 protein: CAWRVAGGRYEQYF. The CDR3 DNA sequence: TGTGCCTGGAGGGTGGCGGGAGGCCGCTACGAGCAGTACTTC. The complete variable domain, with remaining parts taken from reference TRBV30 and TRBJ2-7, reads SQTIHQWPATLVQPVGSPLSLECTVEGTSNPNLYWYRQAAGRGLQLLFYSVGIGQISSEVPQNLSASRPQDRQFILSSKKLLLSDSGFYLCAWRVAGGRYEQYFGPGTRLTVT.

The chain combines TRBV2 with TRBJ2-2; the D gene is possibly TRBD1 (5 bases). Looked up from germline, CDR1 is SNHLY and CDR2 is FYNNEI. V lost 5 bases to trimming and J lost 6 bases, with 10 bases between them. This CDR3 region has 13 residues. The CDR3, as DNA: TGTGCCAGCAGTTACCAGGGTGCCGGGGAGCTGTTTTTT. Translated, it gives CASSYQGAGELFF.

This clone has just one count. The rearrangement joins TRBV7-2 to TRBJ2-3; 8 nucleotides align to TRBD2. The CDR3 runs to 15 residues. CDR1 SGHTA and CDR2 FQGNSA come from the germline V gene. V shed 5 bases, J shed 8 bases, and the junction held 12 bases outside the gene matches. CDR3 nucleotide sequence: TGTGCCAGCAGCCCGGACGGGACTAGAGGGGGTACGCAGTATTTT. Protein product: CASSPDGTRGGTQYF.

This chain connects TRBV3-1 (or the pseudogene TRBV3-2) to TRBJ2-7, with D possibly matching TRBD2 (6 bases). This CDR3 spans 14 amino acids. The germline gives CDR1 LGHDT, CDR2 YNNKEL (reference sequence). Trimming took off 4 bases at V and 0 bases at J, with 10 bases between the two ends. DNA for the CDR3: TGTGCCAGCAGCCGCCGGGAGAGCTCCTACGAGCAGTACTTC. It is translated as CASSRRESSYEQYF.

The chain links TRBV5-3 to TRBJ1-2; 7 bases agree with TRBD1. TRBV5-3 falls under the ORF class, with uncertain function. With 4 bases clipped from V and 5 bases from J, the junction kept 5 bases outside the gene matches. There are 13 residues in the CDR3. CDR3 coding DNA: TGTGCCAGAAGCCGTACAGGGGATTATGGCTACACCTTC. Amino acids: CARSRTGDYGYTF.

In this sample, this clone turned up a few times. V gene TRBV30 combines with J gene TRBJ1-6; the D is unclear. Trimming removed 0 bases at V and 5 bases at J, with 11 bases between. The length of the CDR3 is 15 residues. Germline CDR1 GTSNPN, CDR2 SVGIG (reference sequence). CDR3 bases: TGTGCCTGGAGTGTAGGGCCGTCGAATAATTCACCCCTCCACTTT. Its protein product is CAWSVGPSNNSPLHF. Full variable domain (outside the CDR3, taken from reference TRBV30 and TRBJ1-6): SQTIHQWPATLVQPVGSPLSLECTVEGTSNPNLYWYRQAAGRGLQLLFYSVGIGQISSEVPQNLSASRPQDRQFILSSKKLLLSDSGFYLCAWSVGPSNNSPLHFGNGTRLTVT.

The J gene is TRBJ1-6, the V gene TRBV6-5; D is uncertain. The CDR3 has 16 residues. CDR1 is MNHEY and CDR2 is SVGAGI in the germline V gene. With 2 bases removed from V and 7 bases from J, the gap between germline ends came to 15 bases. The CDR3 DNA reads TGTGCCAGCAGTTACAGGCAGGCCCTAGGGAATTCACCCCTCCACTTT. Its protein product is CASSYRQALGNSPLHF.

The chain uses TRBV4-3 and TRBJ2-7; 8 nucleotides align to TRBD1. This CDR3 comprises 15 residues. J lost 1 base, V lost 3 bases, and 5 bases had no gene match. Germline CDR1 reads LGHNA; CDR2 reads YSLEER. CDR3 protein: CASSQGTGLSYEQYF. CDR3 nucleotide sequence: TGCGCCAGCAGCCAGGGGACAGGCCTATCCTACGAGCAGTACTTC.

The chain has TRBV7-9 and TRBJ1-1; a weak D match, TRBD1 (5 bases). The CDR3 is made up of 16 amino acids. Germline V gives CDR1 SEHNR, CDR2 FQNEAQ (reference sequence). V gave up 1 base and J gave up 4 bases, with 16 bases separating them. The CDR3 DNA sequence: TGTGCCAGCAGCTTAGGGAAGGTGGGGGTGAGCACTGAAGCTTTCTTT. This sequence encodes CASSLGKVGVSTEAFF.

The chain uses TRBV7-6 and TRBJ2-1, with a weak D call TRBD2 (5 bases). The CDR3 runs to 15 residues. Germline V gene lookup returns CDR1 SGHVS and CDR2 FNYEAQ. V was cut by 1 base and J by 3 bases, with 10 bases left in between. CDR3 in amino acids: CASSLGSGSYNEQFF. Written as DNA, the CDR3 is TGTGCCAGCAGCTTAGGGAGCGGCAGCTACAATGAGCAGTTCTTC.

The chain is built from TRBV5-1 and TRBJ1-3; D not certain. CDR3 length: 14 amino acids. V was shortened by 4 bases and J by 0 bases, with 8 bases between the two germline ends. Germline assignment: CDR1 SGHRS and CDR2 YFSETQ. The CDR3 protein is CASSLTNSGNTIYF. CDR3 DNA: TGCGCCAGCAGCCTTACAAACTCTGGAAACACCATATATTTT.

The V call is TRBV7-8, the J call TRBJ1-5, with 7 nucleotides matching TRBD1. This CDR3 has 15 residues. V shed 4 bases, J shed 1 base, and the junction held 4 bases outside the gene matches. CDR1 is SGHVS and CDR2 is FQNEAQ in the germline V gene. The CDR3 here is CASSWLTGSNQPQHF. The CDR3 DNA reads as TGTGCCAGCAGCTGGCTGACAGGGAGCAATCAGCCCCAGCATTTT.

This clone was seen just once. This chain links TRBV6-2 or TRBV6-3 with TRBJ1-2; 7 bases match TRBD1. CDR1 and CDR2 from the germline V gene are MNHEY and SVGEGT. This CDR3 is 17 amino acids long. V trimming: 0 bases; J trimming: 7 bases; junction bases outside the gene matches: 14. CDR3 sequence reads: CASSYSPQGVRDSGYTF. The CDR3 DNA reads as TGTGCCAGCAGTTACTCGCCCCAGGGCGTACGGGACAGTGGCTACACCTTC.

This chain joins TRBV7-9 and TRBJ1-5, with a tentative D call TRBD1 (6 bases). V gave up 1 base and J gave up 3 bases, with 7 bases separating them. The CDR3 totals 14 residues. CDR1 is SEHNR, CDR2 FQNEAQ, per germline (reference sequence). The CDR3 nucleotides are TGTGCCAGCAGCTTAGACAGGGACAATCAGCCCCAGCATTTT. Translated, it gives CASSLDRDNQPQHF.

V gene TRBV6-5 combines with J gene TRBJ1-1; D uncertain. With 4 bases removed from V and 6 bases from J, the gap between germline ends came to 9 bases. Germline V gene data show CDR1 as MNHEY and CDR2 as SVGAGI. The CDR3 is 12 amino acids. Here the CDR3 reads CASSFGGAEAFF. The DNA of the CDR3 is TGTGCCAGCAGTTTTGGCGGGGCTGAAGCTTTCTTT.